A single sample gave rise to the 23 T cell receptor beta chains below, sequenced in a study of shared clonotypes between healthy human individuals. The assay was immunoSEQ multiplex PCR, and TCRdb's table has in-frame clones only and misses some. The sample lists some 1 million clones, roughly 75% occurring once. The sample was memory CD4+ T cells sorted from blood. Subset reported: CD45RA-negative fraction. The receptor source for this set is a man younger than 35 in good health.

The rearrangement joins TRBV9 to TRBJ2-3; TRBD1 matches 7 bases. J lost 3 bases, V lost 4 bases, and 8 bases had no gene match. Germline CDR1 reads SGDLS; CDR2 reads YYNGEE. This CDR3 has 15 amino acids. DNA of the CDR3: TGTGCCAGCAGCCCGACAGGGAAAGGGACAGATACGCAGTATTTT. Translated: CASSPTGKGTDTQYF.

This sequence joins TRBV19 and TRBJ2-5, with D uncertain. The CDR3 is 11 residues long. Germline CDR1 LNHDA, CDR2 SQIVND (reference sequence). V lost 4 bases, J lost 7 bases, and 7 bases lay in between. The CDR3 DNA sequence: TGTGCCAGTAGTACTCAGCGGACCCAGTACTTC. This sequence encodes CASSTQRTQYF.

The V gene is TRBV9, the J gene TRBJ2-2; 8 positions match TRBD2. Trimming at V came to 3 bases and at J to 1 base, leaving 5 bases not matched to a gene. Germline V gene lookup returns CDR1 SGDLS and CDR2 YYNGEE. The CDR3 is made up of 16 amino acids. This CDR3 reads CASSATSGKNTGELFF. The CDR3 bases are TGTGCCAGCAGCGCAACTAGCGGAAAGAACACCGGGGAGCTGTTTTTT.

The rearrangement uses TRBV30 and TRBJ1-2; a weak D match, TRBD1 (5 bases). V lost 2 bases and J lost 2, with 24 bases in between. The CDR3 covers 18 residues. Germline lookup yields CDR1 GTSNPN and CDR2 SVGIG (reference sequence). The CDR3 loop reads CAWSFRRGGLAANYGYTF. CDR3 in DNA: TGTGCCTGGAGTTTCCGGAGGGGCGGGTTGGCCGCCAACTATGGCTACACCTTC.

The chain couples TRBV5-4 to TRBJ2-5; 8 bases agree with TRBD2. This CDR3 has 16 amino acids. Germline assignment: CDR1 SGHNT and CDR2 YYREEE (reference sequence). V shed 4 bases and J 1 base; nucleotides not matched to a gene: 9. CDR3 in amino acids: CASSAAGARAQETQYF. The CDR3 DNA reads as TGTGCCAGCAGCGCAGCGGGGGCTAGGGCCCAAGAGACCCAGTACTTC.

This clone was observed many times. The chain couples TRBV7-2 to TRBJ1-5; TRBD1 is a possible D gene (5 bases). The CDR3 has 17 residues. Trimming shortened V by 5 bases and J by 5 bases, and 22 bases separated the two germline ends. Germline V gives CDR1 SGHTA, CDR2 FQGNSA. CDR3 region: CASSQGGAGIGYQPQHF. In DNA, the CDR3 is TGTGCCAGCAGCCAAGGCGGGGCGGGTATCGGTTATCAGCCCCAGCATTTT.

The V gene is TRBV6-1, the J gene TRBJ2-7; D perhaps matches TRBD2 (5 bases). The CDR3 runs to 12 residues. Trimming pared 4 bases from V and 4 bases from J, leaving 8 bases between. The V gene's germline CDR1 is MNHNS and CDR2 SASEGT. CDR3 protein: CASSADWYEQYF. The CDR3 coding sequence is TGTGCCAGCAGTGCGGACTGGTACGAGCAGTACTTC.

Note on this clone: Other nucleotide sequences in the sample specify the same CDR3. The chain has TRBV30 and TRBJ2-7; the D gene is possibly TRBD1 (6 bases). V lost 0 bases, J lost 6 bases, and 9 bases lay in between. CDR1 is GTSNPN and CDR2 is SVGIG in the germline V gene (reference sequence). CDR3 size: 12 residues. CDR3 loop: CAWSVRGAEQYF. The CDR3 coding sequence is TGTGCCTGGAGTGTCAGGGGCGCCGAGCAGTACTTC.

The gene calls are TRBV7-6 and TRBJ2-5; 7 bases fit TRBD2. The CDR3 has 15 amino acids. From germline, CDR1 is SGHVS and CDR2 FNYEAQ. V lost 3 bases to trimming and J lost 5 bases; unmatched junction nucleotides: 9. The CDR3 loop is CASSFVGGARETQYF. The CDR3 DNA reads as TGTGCCAGCAGCTTTGTGGGAGGGGCCCGGGAGACCCAGTACTTC. The whole variable domain, remainder taken from reference TRBV7-6 and TRBJ2-5, is GAGVSQSPRYKVTKRGQDVALRCDPISGHVSLYWYRQALGQGPEFLTYFNYEAQQDKSGLPNDRFSAERPEGSISTLTIQRTEQRDSAMYRCASSFVGGARETQYFGPGTRLLVL.

J is TRBJ2-3 and V is TRBV7-2, with 9 bases fitting TRBD2. There are 15 residues in the CDR3. The V gene end was trimmed by 4 bases and the J gene end by 5 bases; junction bases not matched to a gene: 7. CDR1 and CDR2 (germline): SGHTA, FQGNSA. CDR3 sequence (DNA): TGTGCCAGCAGCTCTAGCGGGGTAAAAGGAGATACGCAGTATTTT. It specifies CASSSSGVKGDTQYF. The full variable domain, with the rest looked up from reference TRBV7-2 and TRBJ2-3, is GAGVSQSPSNKVTEKGKDVELRCDPISGHTALYWYRQSLGQGLEFLIYFQGNSAPDKSGLPSDRFSAERTGGSVSTLTIQRTQQEDSAVYLCASSSSGVKGDTQYFGPGTRLTVL.

This clone was counted only a few times. J is TRBJ2-7 and V is TRBV6-5, with a weak D call TRBD2 (6 bases). Germline values: CDR1 MNHEY, CDR2 SVGAGI. Trimming stripped 7 bases from V and 7 bases from J, with 14 bases between. The CDR3 has 12 residues. The CDR3 sequence is CASMGGVAEQYF. DNA of the CDR3: TGTGCCAGCATGGGGGGAGTGGCAGAGCAGTACTTC.

The gene calls are TRBV7-2 and TRBJ2-3; the D is unclear. Trimming removed 5 bases at V and 5 bases at J, with 17 bases between. Germline V gene data show CDR1 as SGHTA and CDR2 as FQGNSA. The CDR3 loop spans 15 amino acids. This CDR3 reads CASSIRPSTLDTQYF. The DNA for the CDR3 is TGTGCCAGCAGCATTCGGCCCTCAACTCTAGATACGCAGTATTTT.

V gene TRBV28 combines with J gene TRBJ2-3, with no clear D. Between the trimmed V and J ends, which lost 8 bases and 9 bases, there was a span of 15 bases. The CDR3 contains 12 residues. CDR1 and CDR2 (germline): MDHEN, SYDVKM. CDR3 protein: CASRSLEGTQYF. In DNA, the CDR3 is TGTGCCAGCCGTTCCCTAGAAGGGACGCAGTATTTT.

The genes are TRBV6-1 and TRBJ1-1; D gene ambiguous. V lost 5 bases, J lost 0 bases, and 7 bases lay in between. The CDR3 spans 13 residues. From germline, CDR1 is MNHNS and CDR2 SASEGT. The CDR3 loop reads CASSNGMNTEAFF. As DNA, the CDR3 is TGTGCCAGCAGTAACGGGATGAACACTGAAGCTTTCTTT.

The CDR3 protein is CASSLGEGALNEKLFF. CDR3 bases: TGTGCCAGCAGCCTCGGGGAGGGGGCTCTTAATGAAAAACTGTTTTTT. The chain uses TRBV7-9 and TRBJ1-4; 7 nucleotides match TRBD1. V lost 5 bases, J lost 4 bases, and 10 bases stayed unmatched. Germline values: CDR1 SEHNR, CDR2 FQNEAQ (reference sequence). This CDR3 region has 16 residues.

The rearrangement uses TRBV6-6 and TRBJ1-2; D ambiguous. There are 14 residues in the CDR3. With 5 bases removed from V and 2 bases from J, the gap between germline ends came to 12 bases. Per germline, CDR1 MNHNY and CDR2 SVGAGI (reference sequence). In nucleotides, the CDR3 is TGTGCCAGCAGTCTTGTGGGTTTAAACTATGGCTACACCTTC. Its protein product is CASSLVGLNYGYTF.

The DNA for the CDR3 is TGCGCCAGCAGATACGCTATAGGCCTGAACACTGAAGCTTTCTTT. Protein sequence: CASRYAIGLNTEAFF. The chain recombines TRBV5-1 with TRBJ1-1; D gene uncertain. The germline V gene encodes CDR1 SGHRS and CDR2 YFSETQ. V dropped 5 bases and J dropped 0 bases, with 14 bases sitting between them. The CDR3 covers 15 residues.

The gene calls are TRBV20-1 and TRBJ1-2, with TRBD1 matching 8 bases. The CDR3 is 11 residues long. Per the germline V gene, CDR1 is DFQATT and CDR2 is SNEGSKA (reference sequence). The CDR3 nucleotides are TGCAATCCGGACAGGGCCGGTGGCTACACCTTC. This codes for CNPDRAGGYTF.

J is TRBJ2-7 and V is TRBV30; D is uncertain. The CDR3 sequence is 13 residues long. CDR1 is GTSNPN, CDR2 SVGIG, per germline (reference sequence). V lost 2 bases to trimming and J lost 6 bases, with 14 bases between them. The CDR3 DNA sequence: TGTGCCTGGAGTCCCATAGGGTACGGCGAGCAGTACTTC. Translation gives CAWSPIGYGEQYF.

The chain is built from TRBV5-5 and TRBJ1-6, with D hard to call. With 0 bases removed from V and 12 bases from J, the gap between germline ends came to 10 bases. There are 13 residues in the CDR3. The germline gives CDR1 SGHKS, CDR2 YYEKEE (reference sequence). CDR3 residues: CASSLASPQPLHF. The CDR3 DNA is TGTGCCAGCAGCTTGGCGTCTCCCCAACCCCTCCACTTT. The entire variable domain, with the rest obtained from reference TRBV5-5 and TRBJ1-6, is as follows: DAGVTQSPTHLIKTRGQQVTLRCSPISGHKSVSWYQQVLGQGPQFIFQYYEKEERGRGNFPDRFSARQFPNYSSELNVNALLLGDSALYLCASSLASPQPLHFGNGTRLTVT.

This chain's CDR3 is CAISENLGGYTF. The CDR3 DNA follows: TGTGCCATCAGTGAGAATCTGGGCGGCTACACCTTC. The J gene is TRBJ1-2, the V gene TRBV10-3; the D is unclear. Trimming removed 2 bases at V and 8 bases at J, with 9 bases between. Germline V gene lookup returns CDR1 ENHRY and CDR2 SYGVKD. The CDR3 is 12 residues long.

This clone has a handful of counts. V usage is TRBV19 and J usage is TRBJ1-5; D not certain. Germline CDR1 is LNHDA and CDR2 is SQIVND (reference sequence). This CDR3 spans 13 amino acids. Trimming pared 6 bases from V and 5 bases from J, leaving 11 bases between. Written as DNA, the CDR3 is TGTGCCAGTAGCGATCAGAGGGATCAGCCCCAGCATTTT. This encodes CASSDQRDQPQHF.

The chain links TRBV4-3 to TRBJ2-7, with TRBD1 as a possible D gene (6 bases). The V gene lost 0 bases and the J gene lost 1 base, with 19 bases spanning the gap. CDR3 size: 18 residues. Germline CDR1 is LGHNA and CDR2 is YSLEER. The CDR3 DNA reads TGCGCCAGCAGCCAAGAACAGGTTACAGGGTGGAATTCCTACGAGCAGTACTTC. Encoded protein: CASSQEQVTGWNSYEQYF.